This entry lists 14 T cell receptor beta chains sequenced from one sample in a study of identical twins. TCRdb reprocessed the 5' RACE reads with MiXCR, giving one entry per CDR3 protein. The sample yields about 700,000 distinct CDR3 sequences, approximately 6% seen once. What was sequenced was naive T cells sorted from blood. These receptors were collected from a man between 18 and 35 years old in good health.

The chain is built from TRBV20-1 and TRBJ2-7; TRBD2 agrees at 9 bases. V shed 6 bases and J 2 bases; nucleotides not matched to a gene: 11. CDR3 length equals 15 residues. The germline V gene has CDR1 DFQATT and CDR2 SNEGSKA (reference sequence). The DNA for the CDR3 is TGCAGTGCCCTTACGGGGCGGGAGGGACCCTACGAGCAGTACTTC. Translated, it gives CSALTGREGPYEQYF.

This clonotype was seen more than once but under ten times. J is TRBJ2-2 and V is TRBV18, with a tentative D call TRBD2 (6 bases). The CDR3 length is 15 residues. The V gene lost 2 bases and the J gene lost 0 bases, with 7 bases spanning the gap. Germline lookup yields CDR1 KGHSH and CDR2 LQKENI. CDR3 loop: CASSPVAANTGELFF. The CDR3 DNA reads TGTGCCAGCTCACCAGTAGCGGCGAACACCGGGGAGCTGTTTTTT.

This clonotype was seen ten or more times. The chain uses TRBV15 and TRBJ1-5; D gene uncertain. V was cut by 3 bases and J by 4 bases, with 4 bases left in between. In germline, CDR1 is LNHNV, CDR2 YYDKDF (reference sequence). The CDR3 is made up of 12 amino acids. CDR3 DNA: TGTGCCACCAGCAGGAAGAATCAGCCCCAGCATTTT. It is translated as CATSRKNQPQHF.

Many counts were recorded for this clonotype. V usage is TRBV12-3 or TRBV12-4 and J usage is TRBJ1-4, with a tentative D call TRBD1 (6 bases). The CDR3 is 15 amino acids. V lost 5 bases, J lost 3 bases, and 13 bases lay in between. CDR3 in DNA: TGTGCCAGCAGTACCAGGGGTCTTGCTAATGAAAAACTGTTTTTT. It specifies CASSTRGLANEKLFF.

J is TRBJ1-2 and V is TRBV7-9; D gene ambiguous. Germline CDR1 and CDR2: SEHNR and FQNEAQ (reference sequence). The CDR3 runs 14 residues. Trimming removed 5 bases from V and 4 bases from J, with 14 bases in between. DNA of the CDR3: TGTGCCAGCAGCCTATCTACATCCGGCTATGGCTACACCTTC. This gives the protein CASSLSTSGYGYTF.

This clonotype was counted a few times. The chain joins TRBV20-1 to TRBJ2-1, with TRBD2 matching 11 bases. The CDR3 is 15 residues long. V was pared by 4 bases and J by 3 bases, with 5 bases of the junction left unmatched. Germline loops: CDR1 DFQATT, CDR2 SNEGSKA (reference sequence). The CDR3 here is CSATSGRRLYNEQFF. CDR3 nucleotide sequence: TGCAGTGCTACTAGCGGGAGGCGCCTCTACAATGAGCAGTTCTTC.

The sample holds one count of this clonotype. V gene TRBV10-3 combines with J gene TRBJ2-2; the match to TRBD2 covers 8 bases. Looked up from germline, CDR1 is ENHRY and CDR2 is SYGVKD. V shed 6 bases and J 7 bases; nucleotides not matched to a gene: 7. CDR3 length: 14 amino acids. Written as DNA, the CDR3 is TGTGCCATCAGGGGGACTAGAGGTGGCGGGGAGCTGTTTTTT. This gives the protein CAIRGTRGGGELFF.

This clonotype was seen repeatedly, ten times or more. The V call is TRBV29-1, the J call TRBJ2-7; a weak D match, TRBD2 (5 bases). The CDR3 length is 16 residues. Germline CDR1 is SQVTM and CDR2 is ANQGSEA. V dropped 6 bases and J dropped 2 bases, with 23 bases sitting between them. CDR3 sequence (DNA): TGCAGCGTCGACGGACTGGGTAGCGAATTACCCTACGAGCAGTACTTC. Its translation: CSVDGLGSELPYEQYF.

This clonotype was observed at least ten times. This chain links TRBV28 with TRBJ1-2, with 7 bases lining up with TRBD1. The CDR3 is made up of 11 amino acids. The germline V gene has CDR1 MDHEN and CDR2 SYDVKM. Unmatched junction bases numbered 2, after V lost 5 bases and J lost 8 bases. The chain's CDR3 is CASSPGQGYTF. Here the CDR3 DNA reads TGTGCCAGCAGTCCGGGACAGGGCTACACCTTC.

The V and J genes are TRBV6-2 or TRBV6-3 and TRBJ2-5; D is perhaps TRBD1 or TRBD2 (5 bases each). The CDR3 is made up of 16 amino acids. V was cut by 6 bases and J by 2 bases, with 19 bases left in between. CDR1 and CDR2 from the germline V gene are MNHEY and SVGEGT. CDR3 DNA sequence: TGTGCCAGCAGCCCCCGAGGGGATTCGGGACAAGAGACCCAGTACTTC. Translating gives CASSPRGDSGQETQYF.

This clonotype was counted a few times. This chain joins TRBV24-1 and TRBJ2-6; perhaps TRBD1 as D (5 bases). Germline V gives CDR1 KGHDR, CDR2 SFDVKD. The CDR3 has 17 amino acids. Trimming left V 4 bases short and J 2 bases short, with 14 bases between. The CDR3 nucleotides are TGTGCCACCAGTGACCCTGACAGCCCCCCTGGGGCCAACGTCCTGACTTTC. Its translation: CATSDPDSPPGANVLTF.

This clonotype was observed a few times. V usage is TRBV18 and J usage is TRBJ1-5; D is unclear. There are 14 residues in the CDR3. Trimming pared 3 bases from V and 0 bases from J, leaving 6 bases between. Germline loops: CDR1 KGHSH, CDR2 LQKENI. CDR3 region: CASSPEYSNQPQHF. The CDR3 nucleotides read TGTGCCAGCTCACCCGAGTATAGCAATCAGCCCCAGCATTTT.

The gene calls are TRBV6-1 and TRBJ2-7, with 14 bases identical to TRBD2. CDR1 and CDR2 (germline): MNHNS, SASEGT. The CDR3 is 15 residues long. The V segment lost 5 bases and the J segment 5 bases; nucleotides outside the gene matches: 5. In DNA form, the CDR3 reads TGTGCCAGCAGTAGAGGGACTAGCGGGAGCCACGAGCAGTACTTC. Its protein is CASSRGTSGSHEQYF.

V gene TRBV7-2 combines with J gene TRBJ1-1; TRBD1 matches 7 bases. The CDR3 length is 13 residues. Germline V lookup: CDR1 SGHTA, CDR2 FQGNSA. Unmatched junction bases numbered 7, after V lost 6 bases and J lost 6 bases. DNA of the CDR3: TGTGCCAGCAGTCCAGGGGGGCGGGCTGAAGCTTTCTTT. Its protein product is CASSPGGRAEAFF.